Following are 6 T cell receptor beta chains from one sample sequenced in a study of T-cell reconstitution after alpha-beta-depleted transplantation in children. A TCRbeta library incorporating unique molecular identifiers was prepared. Each CDR3 protein gets one entry after TCRdb re-called the PCR reads with MiXCR. The table has about 300,000 distinct CDR3 sequences, 7.5% to 9% seen once. For these TCRs, the target antigens are not known. Findings and limits, study-wide: T-cell numbers and diversity, one year after transplant, stemmed largely from T cells that were newly produced.

Sequences were derived from peripheral blood, sampled 360 days after TCRalphabeta/CD19-depleted stem cell transplant. These receptors originate from a female patient aged 2-9 years who had a stem cell transplant for Fanconi anemia, so the T cells may come from the graft donor.

This clonotype was recorded many times. The chain has TRBV20-1 and TRBJ2-1; 8 positions agree with TRBD1. J gave up 8 bases and V 5 bases, and 8 bases lay outside the gene matches. CDR1 DFQATT and CDR2 SNEGSKA come from the germline V gene (reference sequence). There are 13 residues in the CDR3. Written as DNA, the CDR3 is TGCAGTGCTCAAGGACAGGGCATCGATGAGCAGTTCTTC. Encoded protein: CSAQGQGIDEQFF.

This clonotype was counted ten times or more. V gene TRBV20-1 combines with J gene TRBJ2-1, with TRBD2 matching over 7 bases. This CDR3 region has 16 residues. V lost 6 bases and J lost 5; bases outside the gene matches: 16. Germline V gene data show CDR1 as DFQATT and CDR2 as SNEGSKA (reference sequence). The CDR3 is CSATRGRGGANNEQFF. The CDR3 region has the DNA TGCAGTGCAACTCGGGGTCGCGGGGGAGCAAACAATGAGCAGTTCTTC.

The CDR3: CASSFGSQRGWETQYF. The DNA for the CDR3 is TGTGCCAGCAGCTTTGGCTCGCAGCGAGGGTGGGAGACCCAGTACTTC. The chain joins TRBV7-6 to TRBJ2-5, with D tentatively TRBD2 (5 bases). The V and J ends lost 3 bases and 5 bases respectively, with 19 bases between them. The CDR3 sequence is 16 residues long. Per the germline V gene, CDR1 is SGHVS and CDR2 is FNYEAQ.

This clonotype was counted ten times or more. The chain uses TRBV10-3 and TRBJ1-1, with a weak D call TRBD1 (6 bases). The ends were cut back, 2 bases at V and 0 bases at J, with 7 bases in the middle. The CDR3 is 14 amino acids. Germline assignment: CDR1 ENHRY and CDR2 SYGVKD. CDR3 region: CAISETGMNTEAFF. Written as DNA, the CDR3 is TGTGCCATCAGTGAGACAGGGATGAACACTGAAGCTTTCTTT.

This clonotype was observed a handful of times. The gene calls are TRBV15 and TRBJ2-7; no clear D. V was clipped by 0 bases and J by 0 bases, with 9 bases between them. CDR3 length: 15 amino acids. The germline gives CDR1 LNHNV, CDR2 YYDKDF (reference sequence). The CDR3 loop is CATSRDWHNSYEQYF. CDR3 sequence (DNA): TGTGCCACCAGCAGAGACTGGCACAACTCCTACGAGCAGTACTTC. Based on the CDR3 plus reference TRBV15 and TRBJ2-7, the full variable domain is DAMVIQNPRYQVTQFGKPVTLSCSQTLNHNVMYWYQQKSSQAPKLLFHYYDKDFNNEADTPDNFQSRRPNTSFCFLDIRSPGLGDTAMYLCATSRDWHNSYEQYFGPGTRLTVT.

This clonotype appeared once. This chain links TRBV2 with TRBJ2-1, with 15 bases fitting TRBD2. V trimming: 4 bases; J trimming: 8 bases; junction bases outside the gene matches: 6. Germline V gene data show CDR1 as SNHLY and CDR2 as FYNNEI. The CDR3 extends over 16 amino acids. The CDR3: CASSAQGLAGGHEQFF. Written as DNA, the CDR3 is TGTGCCAGCAGTGCGCAAGGACTAGCGGGGGGGCATGAGCAGTTCTTC. Variable domain in full (rest from reference TRBV2 and TRBJ2-1): EPEVTQTPSHQVTQMGQEVILRCVPISNHLYFYWYRQILGQKVEFLVSFYNNEISEKSEIFDDQFSVERPDGSNFTLKIRSTKLEDSAMYFCASSAQGLAGGHEQFFGPGTRLTVL.